This TCR beta chain comes out of a study of shared clonotypes between healthy human individuals. This CDR3 is 13 amino acids long. Germline lookup yields CDR1 GTSNPN and CDR2 SVGIG (reference sequence). V lost 1 base, J lost 6 bases, and 13 bases lay in between. Study outcomes and limitations: Among several donors, approximately 5% of naive CD4 clonotypes were found in common.

A word on this clone: The antigen is undetermined.

Only in-frame clones appear in the TCRdb table, and some are missing; sequencing was by immunoSEQ multiplex PCR. Of roughly 700,000 clones listed, approximately 79% are singletons. Sequenced sample: memory CD4+ T cells sorted from blood. Subset meaning: CD45RA-negative fraction. The clonotype originates from a woman in her thirties in good health. This chain connects TRBV30 to TRBJ2-7, with a weak D call TRBD2 (6 bases). CDR3 coding DNA: TGTGCCTGGAGTGAGGCAGGAGGGGTCGAGCAGTACTTC. Translation: CAWSEAGGVEQYF.